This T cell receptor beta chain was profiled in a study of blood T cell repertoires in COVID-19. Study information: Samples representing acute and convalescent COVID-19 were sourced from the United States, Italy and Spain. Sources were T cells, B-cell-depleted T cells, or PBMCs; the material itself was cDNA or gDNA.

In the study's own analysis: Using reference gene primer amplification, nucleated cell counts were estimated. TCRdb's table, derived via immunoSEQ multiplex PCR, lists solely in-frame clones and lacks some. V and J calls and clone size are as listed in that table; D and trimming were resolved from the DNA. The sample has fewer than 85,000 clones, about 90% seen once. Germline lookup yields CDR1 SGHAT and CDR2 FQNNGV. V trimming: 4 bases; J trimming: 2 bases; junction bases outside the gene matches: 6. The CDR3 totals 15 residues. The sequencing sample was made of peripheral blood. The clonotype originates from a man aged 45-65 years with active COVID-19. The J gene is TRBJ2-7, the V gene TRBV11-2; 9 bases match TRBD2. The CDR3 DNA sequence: TGTGCCAGCAGCTCTCTGCGCGGGGGGGCCTACGAGCAGTACTTC. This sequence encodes CASSSLRGGAYEQYF. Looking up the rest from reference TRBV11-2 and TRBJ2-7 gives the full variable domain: EAGVAQSPRYKIIEKRQSVAFWCNPISGHATLYWYQQILGQGPKLLIQFQNNGVVDDSQLPKDRFSAERLKGVDSTLKIQPAKLEDSAVYLCASSSLRGGAYEQYFGPGTRLTVT.